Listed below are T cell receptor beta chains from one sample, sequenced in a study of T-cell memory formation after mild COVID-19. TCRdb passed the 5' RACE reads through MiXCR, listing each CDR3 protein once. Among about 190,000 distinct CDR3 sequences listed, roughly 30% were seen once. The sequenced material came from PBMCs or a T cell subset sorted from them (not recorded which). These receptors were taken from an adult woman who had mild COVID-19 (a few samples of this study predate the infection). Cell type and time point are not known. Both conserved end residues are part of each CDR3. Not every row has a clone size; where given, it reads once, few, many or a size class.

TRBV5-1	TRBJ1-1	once	CASSSGQVTEAFF
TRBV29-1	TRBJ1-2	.	CSVLIRALGGGYTF
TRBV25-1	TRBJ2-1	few	CASSEVSLAIYNEQFF
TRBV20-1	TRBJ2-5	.	CSARDKGSGGTQYF
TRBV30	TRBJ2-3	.	CAWSVGVVDTQYF
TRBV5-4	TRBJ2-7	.	CVRRGGLAGGRHNEQYF
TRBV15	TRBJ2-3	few	CATSRSGLVSDTQYF
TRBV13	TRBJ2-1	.	CASSLLASGSHEQFF
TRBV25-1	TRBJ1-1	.	CASSGGGGTEAFF
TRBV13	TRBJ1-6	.	CASRPLKDNSPLHF
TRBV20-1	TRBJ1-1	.	CSASGQVEAFF
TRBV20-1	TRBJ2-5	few	CSASGTSGIQETQYF
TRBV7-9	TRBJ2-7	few	CASSLTSSAYEQYF
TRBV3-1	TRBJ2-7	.	CASRTGTGLLGQYF
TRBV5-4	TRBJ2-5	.	CASSPVQQETQYF
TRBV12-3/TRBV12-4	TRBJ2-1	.	CASTPIPGQDYNEQFF
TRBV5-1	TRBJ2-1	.	CASSVGGTSGIAEQFF
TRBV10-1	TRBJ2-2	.	CASSDPSRNGTANTGELFF
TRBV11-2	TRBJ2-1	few	CASSLDKGLGNEQFF
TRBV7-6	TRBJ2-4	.	CASSLAGAGQGREVQYF
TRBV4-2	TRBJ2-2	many	CASSQVASGRSGELFF
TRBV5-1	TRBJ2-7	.	CASTPGLGPYEQYF
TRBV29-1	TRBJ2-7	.	CSATDSYEQYF
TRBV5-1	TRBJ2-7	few	CASSLETGEKSYEQYF
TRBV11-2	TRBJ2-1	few	CASSPTAGSEQFF
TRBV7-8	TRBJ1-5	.	CASSGDRGSRNQPQHF